The source of this T cell receptor beta chain is a study of Ad26.COV2.S vaccination and SARS-CoV-2 variants. This CDR3 region has 14 residues. The V end lost 1 base, the J end lost 4 bases, and 10 bases lay between the germline ends. Looked up from germline, CDR1 is SGHTA and CDR2 is FQGNSA. Profiled with immunoSEQ multiplex PCR; TCRdb holds only in-frame clones, not every one. The sample gives fewer than 300,000 clones, about 89% of which show up once; around 3.5% is in the top ten. Sample treatment: roughly 20 received Ad26.COV2.S at low or high dose, single or two shots; 5 received placebo; per-sample allocation not given. The samples date from day 63 after the first vaccine or placebo injection.

The sequence came from a person between 18 and 60 years old who received the Ad26.COV2.S COVID-19 vaccine or a placebo. The rearrangement uses TRBV7-2 and TRBJ1-1; the D gene is possibly TRBD1 (5 bases). The sample was peripheral blood, taken in a trial of Ad26.COV2.S vaccine versus placebo. In DNA form, the CDR3 reads TGTGCCAGCAGCTTAGGGTTTGGGGGCACTGAAGCTTTCTTT. Encoded protein: CASSLGFGGTEAFF.